This entry lists 7 T cell receptor beta chains sequenced from one sample in a study of blood T cell repertoires in COVID-19. Sequencing was performed with immunoSEQ multiplex PCR; in TCRdb, only in-frame clones are kept and a portion is missing. The sample comprises approximately 35,000 clones, approximately 88% of which are singletons, and roughly 13% rests with the top ten. Sequencing was carried out using peripheral blood. These receptor sequences come from a man aged 55 to 70 with active COVID-19.

This chain uses TRBV6-6 with TRBJ1-5, with D maybe TRBD1 (6 bases). Trimming cost V 7 bases and J 9 bases, with 19 bases left between them. Germline loops: CDR1 MNHNY, CDR2 SVGAGI (reference sequence). The CDR3 extends over 14 amino acids. DNA for the CDR3: TGTGCCAGCACCCCGGGACAAGGGAGCTCGCCCCAGCATTTT. Its protein product is CASTPGQGSSPQHF.

The gene calls are TRBV7-9 and TRBJ2-5, with unresolved D. CDR1 SEHNR and CDR2 FQNEAQ come from the germline V gene (reference sequence). Trimming removed 8 bases at V and 5 bases at J, with 9 bases between. The CDR3 extends over 11 amino acids. The CDR3 region has the DNA TGTGCCAGCCAAGTTGCGGAGACCCAGTACTTC. Amino acid sequence: CASQVAETQYF.

The rearrangement links TRBV4-1 to TRBJ2-7; the D is unclear. V lost 3 bases and J 0 bases, leaving 6 bases between the germline ends. The germline gives CDR1 MGHRA, CDR2 YSYEKL. CDR3 size: 13 residues. CDR3 in amino acids: CASSHPYSYEQYF. The CDR3 nucleotides read TGCGCCAGCAGCCACCCGTACTCCTACGAGCAGTACTTC.

The rearrangement uses TRBV5-1 and TRBJ2-1, with 9 bases lining up with TRBD2. The V gene end was trimmed by 0 bases and the J gene end by 8 bases; junction bases not matched to a gene: 3. The CDR3 has 14 amino acids. Germline CDR1 and CDR2: SGHRS and YFSETQ. CDR3 sequence: CASSLVAGADEQFF. DNA for the CDR3: TGCGCCAGCAGCTTGGTAGCGGGAGCGGATGAGCAGTTCTTC. Supplemented by reference TRBV5-1 and TRBJ2-1, the full variable domain reads KAGVTQTPRYLIKTRGQQVTLSCSPISGHRSVSWYQQTPGQGLQFLFEYFSETQRNKGNFPGRFSGRQFSNSRSEMNVSTLELGDSALYLCASSLVAGADEQFFGPGTRLTVL.

The genes are TRBV7-8 and TRBJ2-1, with 9 bases fitting TRBD2. V shed 2 bases, J shed 6 bases, and the junction held 11 bases outside the gene matches. The CDR3 is 17 residues long. In germline, CDR1 is SGHVS, CDR2 FQNEAQ. The chain's CDR3 is CASSLMVAGVQINEQFF. The DNA of the CDR3 is TGTGCCAGCAGCTTAATGGTAGCGGGAGTTCAGATCAATGAGCAGTTCTTC.

The table lists this clone with a few counts. The rearrangement joins TRBV5-1 to TRBJ2-1; 8 bases match TRBD1. The CDR3 runs 16 residues. Germline-derived CDR1 and CDR2 are SGHRS and YFSETQ. Trimming cost V 0 bases and J 8 bases; bases outside gene matches: 10. Written as DNA, the CDR3 is TGCGCCAGCAGCTTGGCGGCAGGGGGCGATTACGATGAGCAGTTCTTC. This sequence encodes CASSLAAGGDYDEQFF. The variable domain in full, completed from reference TRBV5-1 and TRBJ2-1, reads KAGVTQTPRYLIKTRGQQVTLSCSPISGHRSVSWYQQTPGQGLQFLFEYFSETQRNKGNFPGRFSGRQFSNSRSEMNVSTLELGDSALYLCASSLAAGGDYDEQFFGPGTRLTVL.

CDR3 residues: CASRPGLAGPTDTQYF. As DNA, the CDR3 is TGTGCCAGCAGACCCGGACTAGCGGGGCCCACAGATACGCAGTATTTT. The V call is TRBV6-6, the J call TRBJ2-3; 12 nucleotides line up with TRBD2. V trimming: 6 bases; J trimming: 2 bases; junction bases outside the gene matches: 6. The CDR3 has 16 amino acids. From germline, CDR1 is MNHNY and CDR2 SVGAGI (reference sequence).